The rows below give T cell receptor beta chains drawn from one sample of a study of shared clonotypes between healthy human individuals. Only in-frame clones appear in the TCRdb table, and some are missing; sequencing was by immunoSEQ multiplex PCR. This table has hundreds of thousands of clones, approximately 95% appearing once. The sequencing input was naive CD8+ T cells sorted from blood. These receptor sequences come from a woman in her 30s in good health. CDR3s include the opening cysteine and the closing phenylalanine or tryptophan. Each record gives: V gene, J gene, D gene, clone size, CDR3 protein, CDR3 DNA. A D gene is named only where the DNA matches it firmly. Clone size is stated in some rows and not others, as once, few, many or a class when expanded.

TRBV11-2	TRBJ1-1	TRBD1	NA	CASSLYAQGRSEAFF	TGTGCCAGCAGCTTATACGCACAGGGGAGGTCTGAAGCTTTCTTT
TRBV28	TRBJ1-4	NA	NA	CASSSGLEEATNEKLFF	TGTGCCAGCAGCTCCGGGTTGGAGGAGGCAACTAATGAAAAACTGTTTTTT
TRBV10-3	TRBJ2-7	NA	NA	CAISEGNEQYF	TGTGCCATCAGTGAGGGTAACGAGCAGTACTTC
TRBV2	TRBJ2-1	TRBD2	NA	CASTRRTSGTSNEQFF	TGTGCCAGCACACGTCGGACTAGCGGGACGAGCAATGAGCAGTTCTTC
TRBV30	TRBJ1-1	NA	NA	CAWSLFSDSEGAEAFF	TGTGCCTGGAGCCTTTTCTCGGACAGCGAGGGGGCTGAAGCTTTCTTT
TRBV15	TRBJ2-7	NA	NA	CATSYPLAGRGEQYF	TGTGCCACCAGCTACCCTCTGGCTGGTCGAGGCGAGCAGTACTTC
TRBV11-2	TRBJ2-3	NA	NA	CASSDPNADTQYF	TGTGCCAGCAGCGATCCCAACGCAGATACGCAGTATTTT
TRBV4-1	TRBJ1-1	NA	NA	CASSRTGWEFNTEAFF	TGCGCCAGCAGCCGAACCGGATGGGAGTTTAACACTGAAGCTTTCTTT
TRBV9	TRBJ2-1	TRBD2	NA	CASSTPPSGNRYNEQFF	TGTGCCAGCAGCACGCCCCCCAGCGGGAATAGGTACAATGAGCAGTTCTTC
TRBV5-6	TRBJ2-7	TRBD1	few	CASSLLDRGYEQYF	TGTGCCAGCAGCTTGTTAGACAGGGGTTACGAGCAGTACTTC